The TCR beta chain under discussion was sequenced for a study of T cells in Graves' hyperthyroidism and ophthalmopathy. Points on this clonotype: Its specificity is not known.

This CDR3 is built from 16 residues. The V gene's germline CDR1 is MDHEN and CDR2 SYDVKM. V was clipped by 6 bases and J by 0 bases; unmatched bases: 7. Graves' hyperthyroidism showing no ophthalmopathy progression within 18 months was considered stable. General study results and limits: Ophthalmopathy got predicted by the model a median roughly six months before its onset.

Researchers took RNA transcripts and amplified the TCR beta CDR3 regions from them. Researchers ran a first-round RT-PCR on the TCR CDR3 using the HTBI primer set. In TCRdb, the multiplex PCR reads were re-called with MiXCR into one record per CDR3 protein. The sample lists around 190,000 distinct CDR3 sequences, 17% seen once, with 40% to 65% in the top ten. The clonotype was recovered from a woman in her forties or fifties with Graves' hyperthyroidism. This chain connects TRBV28 to TRBJ1-5, with 8 bases that match TRBD1. Sequenced input: blood. In DNA form, the CDR3 reads TGTGCCAGCAGATATGACAGGGGCGGTAGCAATCAGCCCCAGCATTTT. This encodes CASRYDRGGSNQPQHF.